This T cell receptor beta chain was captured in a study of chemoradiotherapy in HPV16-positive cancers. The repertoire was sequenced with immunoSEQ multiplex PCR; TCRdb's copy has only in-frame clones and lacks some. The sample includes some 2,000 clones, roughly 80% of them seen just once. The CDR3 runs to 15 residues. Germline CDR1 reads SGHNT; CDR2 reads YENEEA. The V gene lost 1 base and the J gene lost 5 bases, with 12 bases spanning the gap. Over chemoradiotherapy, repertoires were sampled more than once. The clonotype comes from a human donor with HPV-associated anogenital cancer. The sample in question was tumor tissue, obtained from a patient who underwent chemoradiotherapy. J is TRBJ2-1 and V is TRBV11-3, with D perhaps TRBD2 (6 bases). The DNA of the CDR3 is TGTGCCAGCAGCTTAGGGGCGGGATCCCACAATGAGCAGTTCTTC. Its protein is CASSLGAGSHNEQFF.